A single sample is the source of the 22 T cell receptor beta chains below, sequenced in a study of cytotoxic CD8 clonotypes in ibrutinib-treated CLL. Clones were read by immunoSEQ multiplex PCR, and TCRdb kept only the in-frame ones, dropping some. Here the sample spans 300,000 to 350,000 clones, about 77% being singletons. The material was PBMCs, obtained before ibrutinib treatment. The receptors derive from a human donor with chronic lymphocytic leukemia.

The chain recombines TRBV4-2 with TRBJ2-7, with no clear D. The CDR3 loop spans 15 amino acids. CDR1 is LGHNA, CDR2 YNFKEQ, per germline. V lost 1 base to trimming and J lost 0 bases, with 10 bases between them. The CDR3: CASSQVLGNSYEQYF. The CDR3 coding sequence is TGTGCCAGCAGCCAAGTTCTCGGCAACTCCTACGAGCAGTACTTC.

The chain employs TRBV28 and TRBJ1-2, with 7 bases matching TRBD1. Germline V gene lookup returns CDR1 MDHEN and CDR2 SYDVKM. Unmatched junction bases numbered 2, after V lost 5 bases and J lost 5 bases. The CDR3 is 12 amino acids. In DNA, the CDR3 is TGTGCCAGCAGTCTGACAGGGTATGGCTACACCTTC. Translating gives CASSLTGYGYTF.

The chain uses TRBV7-8 and TRBJ2-7; tentatively, D is TRBD2 (6 bases). V lost 6 bases, J lost 0 bases, and 9 bases lay in between. Per the germline V gene, CDR1 is SGHVS and CDR2 is FQNEAQ. This CDR3 spans 13 amino acids. CDR3 sequence: CASRAGSSYEQYF. The CDR3 bases are TGTGCCAGCAGGGCGGGGAGCTCCTACGAGCAGTACTTC.

The table lists this clone with a count of one. The CDR3 DNA reads TGTGCCAGCAGTGACTCGAAGGGAGAGTCCTACGAGCAGTACTTC. The encoded protein is CASSDSKGESYEQYF. The chain uses TRBV6-4 and TRBJ2-7; D might be TRBD2 (5 bases). The CDR3 covers 15 residues. Germline V CDR1 and CDR2: MRHNA, SNTAGT. V was shortened by 0 bases and J by 1 base, with 10 bases between the two germline ends.

This clone turned up a few times. The chain is built from TRBV11-2 and TRBJ2-3; D remains unclear. Trimming shortened V by 5 bases and J by 4 bases, and 16 bases separated the two germline ends. The CDR3 is 15 amino acids. The germline gives CDR1 SGHAT, CDR2 FQNNGV. CDR3 sequence (DNA): TGTGCCAGCAGCCACGGCGTAACGAGTGCAGATACGCAGTATTTT. Its protein product is CASSHGVTSADTQYF.

The chain recombines TRBV2 with TRBJ2-3; D not certain. Per germline, CDR1 SNHLY and CDR2 FYNNEI. The CDR3 length is 12 residues. V was pared by 10 bases and J by 2 bases, with 10 bases between. The CDR3 loop reads CATRLYTDTQYF. CDR3 nucleotide sequence: TGTGCCACCCGACTTTACACAGATACGCAGTATTTT. The full variable domain, its missing parts supplied by reference TRBV2 and TRBJ2-3, is EPEVTQTPSHQVTQMGQEVILRCVPISNHLYFYWYRQILGQKVEFLVSFYNNEISEKSEIFDDQFSVERPDGSNFTLKIRSTKLEDSAMYFCATRLYTDTQYFGPGTRLTVL.

J is TRBJ2-5 and V is TRBV15, with TRBD2 identical over 7 bases. Germline values: CDR1 LNHNV, CDR2 YYDKDF (reference sequence). Trimming removed 1 base from V and 2 bases from J; junction bases left unmatched: 7. This CDR3 is built from 16 residues. CDR3 residues: CATSRGLGLPQETQYF. CDR3 DNA: TGTGCCACCAGCAGAGGCCTGGGACTACCTCAAGAGACCCAGTACTTC.

The V and J genes are TRBV5-1 and TRBJ2-2; 13 nucleotides agree with TRBD2. Germline V gene data show CDR1 as SGHRS and CDR2 as YFSETQ. CDR3 length: 17 residues. V dropped 3 bases and J dropped 7; count of bases not matched to a gene: 9. The CDR3 spells CASSSGLAGVVGGELFF. Written as DNA, the CDR3 is TGCGCCAGCAGCTCAGGACTAGCGGGAGTGGTTGGCGGGGAGCTGTTTTTT.

V and J are TRBV15 and TRBJ2-3; maybe TRBD1 (6 bases). The germline V gene has CDR1 LNHNV and CDR2 YYDKDF (reference sequence). V lost 1 base and J lost 4, with 12 bases in between. This CDR3 has 15 residues. CDR3 nucleotides: TGTGCCACCAGCAGAGGGCAGGGGACCTCAGATACGCAGTATTTT. Protein sequence: CATSRGQGTSDTQYF.

J is TRBJ1-4 and V is TRBV11-2, with D perhaps matching TRBD1 (6 bases). The length of the CDR3 is 15 residues. CDR1 and CDR2 from the germline V gene are SGHAT and FQNNGV. Deletions cut 2 bases from V and 7 bases from J, with 14 bases between. The DNA for the CDR3 is TGTGCCAGCAGCTTAAGTGCAGGGGTCGGTGAAAAACTGTTTTTT. This gives the protein CASSLSAGVGEKLFF.

The V call is TRBV2, the J call TRBJ1-2; 7 bases are shared with TRBD1. Germline V CDR1 and CDR2: SNHLY, FYNNEI. The V segment lost 5 bases and the J segment 2 bases; nucleotides outside the gene matches: 14. The CDR3 sequence is 17 residues long. This chain's CDR3 is CASSLERQGWVNYGYTF. The CDR3 DNA reads TGTGCCAGCAGTCTCGAAAGACAGGGATGGGTAAACTATGGCTACACCTTC. The full variable domain, completed using reference TRBV2 and TRBJ1-2, is EPEVTQTPSHQVTQMGQEVILRCVPISNHLYFYWYRQILGQKVEFLVSFYNNEISEKSEIFDDQFSVERPDGSNFTLKIRSTKLEDSAMYFCASSLERQGWVNYGYTFGSGTRLTVV.

V is TRBV10-1 and J is TRBJ2-3; 13 bases are a match to TRBD2. The CDR3 runs to 18 residues. The junction had 8 bases not matched to a gene; V was cut back by 5 bases and J by 0 bases. In germline, CDR1 is WNHNN, CDR2 SYGVQD (reference sequence). In DNA, the CDR3 is TGCGCCAGCAGTATATCCGGGACTAGCGGGATTAGCACAGATACGCAGTATTTT. This encodes CASSISGTSGISTDTQYF.

This chain connects TRBV6-1 to TRBJ2-1; D possibly corresponds to TRBD1 (8 bases). Trimming took 7 bases from V and 15 from J, leaving 16 bases between them. Germline loops: CDR1 MNHNS, CDR2 SASEGT. This CDR3 contains 11 residues. The CDR3 region has the DNA TGTGCCAGCATAAGGACAGGGAGGGCGTTCTTC. Its translation: CASIRTGRAFF.

In DNA, the CDR3 is TGTGCCAGCAGTTTAAGAGGCAGCAATGAGCAGTTCTTC. Amino acids: CASSLRGSNEQFF. This chain links TRBV27 with TRBJ2-1; D remains ambiguous. Germline V gene data show CDR1 as MNHEY and CDR2 as SMNVEV (reference sequence). V was cut by 2 bases and J by 6 bases, with 8 bases left in between. The CDR3 has 13 residues.

This chain links TRBV29-1 with TRBJ1-2; TRBD1 is a possible D gene (6 bases). CDR3 length: 13 amino acids. V lost 4 bases and J lost 2, with 11 bases in between. The germline V gene has CDR1 SQVTM and CDR2 ANQGSEA. The CDR3: CSVAGHTNYGYTF. The CDR3 DNA reads TGCAGCGTTGCGGGACACACGAACTATGGCTACACCTTC.

This chain joins TRBV28 and TRBJ1-3; 8 bases line up with TRBD1. Per the germline V gene, CDR1 is MDHEN and CDR2 is SYDVKM. V gave up 8 bases and J gave up 0 bases; unmatched junction bases: 6. This CDR3 contains 15 residues. This CDR3 reads CASQGADSSGNTIYF. CDR3 DNA sequence: TGTGCCAGCCAGGGGGCAGATAGCTCTGGAAACACCATATATTTT.

The V and J genes are TRBV9 and TRBJ2-1, with a tentative D call TRBD2 (5 bases). The CDR3 has 13 residues. The V and J ends lost 0 bases and 7 bases respectively, with 8 bases between them. Germline CDR1 and CDR2: SGDLS and YYNGEE. The CDR3 DNA is TGTGCCAGCAGCGTAGCGGGAAAGAATGAGCAGTTCTTC. Protein: CASSVAGKNEQFF.

The rearrangement joins TRBV5-6 to TRBJ1-2, with D unclear. V was pared by 3 bases and J by 0 bases, with 3 bases between. CDR3 length: 12 residues. Germline V CDR1 and CDR2: SGHDT, YYEEEE. CDR3 DNA: TGTGCCAGCAGCTGGGCTAACTATGGCTACACCTTC. This codes for CASSWANYGYTF.

The chain carries TRBV13 and TRBJ2-7, with 9 bases that match TRBD2. Germline V gene data show CDR1 as PRHDT and CDR2 as FYEKMQ (reference sequence). The J segment lost 5 bases and the V segment lost 3 bases, leaving 5 bases of the junction unmatched. The CDR3 consists of 14 residues. In DNA, the CDR3 is TGTGCCAGCAGCTTTAGCGGGAGAGTTGACGAGCAGTACTTC. It is translated as CASSFSGRVDEQYF. Filled out from reference TRBV13 and TRBJ2-7, the complete variable domain reads AAGVIQSPRHLIKEKRETATLKCYPIPRHDTVYWYQQGPGQDPQFLISFYEKMQSDKGSIPDRFSAQQFSDYHSELNMSSLELGDSALYFCASSFSGRVDEQYFGPGTRLTVT.

This rearrangement joins TRBV5-1 to TRBJ2-2; no clear D gene. Germline loops: CDR1 SGHRS, CDR2 YFSETQ. The CDR3 runs 15 residues. The V end lost 0 bases, the J end lost 4 bases, and 10 bases lay between the germline ends. The DNA for the CDR3 is TGCGCCAGCAGCTTGGGTTACGAGTCCACCGGGGAGCTGTTTTTT. Translation: CASSLGYESTGELFF. Variable domain in full (rest from reference TRBV5-1 and TRBJ2-2): KAGVTQTPRYLIKTRGQQVTLSCSPISGHRSVSWYQQTPGQGLQFLFEYFSETQRNKGNFPGRFSGRQFSNSRSEMNVSTLELGDSALYLCASSLGYESTGELFFGEGSRLTVL.

The genes are TRBV5-4 and TRBJ2-7; D gene ambiguous. V lost 0 bases to trimming and J lost 2 bases, with 15 bases between them. CDR1 is SGHNT, CDR2 YYREEE, per germline (reference sequence). This CDR3 spans 16 amino acids. The CDR3 sequence is CASSLVFGRFAYEQYF. CDR3 nucleotide sequence: TGTGCCAGCAGCTTGGTATTCGGCAGGTTCGCCTACGAGCAGTACTTC. Looking up the rest from reference TRBV5-4 and TRBJ2-7 gives the full variable domain: ETGVTQSPTHLIKTRGQQVTLRCSSQSGHNTVSWYQQALGQGPQFIFQYYREEENGRGNFPPRFSGLQFPNYSSELNVNALELDDSALYLCASSLVFGRFAYEQYFGPGTRLTVT.

This chain connects TRBV5-4 to TRBJ2-7; TRBD1 aligns across 7 bases. Losses at the gene ends were 0 bases for V and 2 bases for J; bases not matched to a gene: 5. The CDR3 spans 15 residues. Germline CDR1 and CDR2: SGHNT and YYREEE (reference sequence). The CDR3 sequence is CASSLGLGTAYEQYF. CDR3 nucleotides: TGTGCCAGCAGCTTGGGTTTAGGGACAGCCTACGAGCAGTACTTC. The whole variable domain, filled in from reference TRBV5-4 and TRBJ2-7, reads ETGVTQSPTHLIKTRGQQVTLRCSSQSGHNTVSWYQQALGQGPQFIFQYYREEENGRGNFPPRFSGLQFPNYSSELNVNALELDDSALYLCASSLGLGTAYEQYFGPGTRLTVT.